These 31 T cell receptor beta chains were sequenced from one sample in a study of CD8 T cells in ankylosing spondylitis. TCRdb re-derived calls from the 5' RACE reads in MiXCR, one entry per CDR3 protein. The repertoire includes around 220,000 distinct CDR3 sequences, 10% to 13% of them detected once, and over 20% sits in the top ten. The sequenced sample was blood, either unsorted or a sorted T cell fraction (not recorded which). These receptors were taken from a male donor with ankylosing spondylitis or in good health (not recorded which).

This clonotype was recorded many times. The genes are TRBV20-1 and TRBJ2-3, with D perhaps matching TRBD2 (5 bases). The CDR3 runs 15 residues. Trimming pared 0 bases from V and 6 bases from J, leaving 16 bases between. CDR1 is DFQATT, CDR2 SNEGSKA, per germline (reference sequence). CDR3 region: CSARDPRGPSDTQYF. CDR3 nucleotides: TGCAGTGCTAGAGATCCCCGAGGGCCGTCGGATACGCAGTATTTT.

The chain employs TRBV20-1 and TRBJ2-3, with a weak D call TRBD2 (5 bases). The germline CDR1 and CDR2 sequences are DFQATT and SNEGSKA (reference sequence). This CDR3 region has 15 residues. Between the trimmed V and J ends, which lost 1 base and 6 bases, there was a span of 17 bases. CDR3 coding DNA: TGCAGTGCTAGAGTCCCGCTAGCCGGGTATGATACGCAGTATTTT. It is translated as CSARVPLAGYDTQYF.

The table lists this clonotype with many counts. The chain has TRBV20-1 and TRBJ2-5, with a weak D call TRBD1 (5 bases). Trimming removed 1 base from V and 6 bases from J, with 21 bases in between. CDR1 and CDR2 from the germline V gene are DFQATT and SNEGSKA (reference sequence). The CDR3 is 16 residues long. CDR3 bases: TGCAGTGCTAGAGGGTTACAGGCAACCATAAGGAAGACCCAGTACTTC. Translated, it gives CSARGLQATIRKTQYF.

At least ten counts were recorded for this clonotype. The V call is TRBV9, the J call TRBJ1-2; D unresolved. This CDR3 is 14 amino acids long. Germline lookup yields CDR1 SGDLS and CDR2 YYNGEE. V lost 3 bases to trimming and J lost 3 bases, with 12 bases between them. DNA for the CDR3: TGTGCCAGCAGCGGGGAGTCGGGAGACTATGGCTACACCTTC. This translates into CASSGESGDYGYTF.

This rearrangement joins TRBV3-1 to TRBJ2-5, with 8 bases lining up with TRBD2. The V and J ends lost 3 bases and 4 bases, in that order; junction bases with no gene match: 4. Germline CDR1 reads LGHDT; CDR2 reads YNNKEL (reference sequence). CDR3 length equals 14 residues. CDR3 nucleotide sequence: TGTGCCAGCAGCCACCTTGCGGGGGGAGAGACCCAGTACTTC. Translating it yields CASSHLAGGETQYF.

V is TRBV20-1 and J is TRBJ2-5; either TRBD1 or TRBD2 may supply D (5 bases each). The V end was cut by 5 bases, the J end by 5 bases, with 18 bases between. This CDR3 comprises 14 residues. The V gene's germline CDR1 is DFQATT and CDR2 SNEGSKA (reference sequence). The CDR3 DNA follows: TGCAGTGCTGCGATTGCGGGCAGGGACGAGACCCAGTACTTC. The encoded protein is CSAAIAGRDETQYF.

The table lists this clonotype with a few counts. The V call is TRBV5-1, the J call TRBJ2-5; 9 bases align to TRBD2. J lost 4 bases, V lost 1 base, and 11 bases had no gene match. Germline V gene data show CDR1 as SGHRS and CDR2 as YFSETQ. The CDR3 has 17 amino acids. The CDR3 nucleotides read TGCGCCAGCAGCTTGACGGTAGCGGGGGCGGCTGGAGAGACCCAGTACTTC. Residues: CASSLTVAGAAGETQYF.

Ten or more counts support this clonotype. The rearrangement joins TRBV7-9 to TRBJ1-1; 8 bases agree with TRBD1. Trimming at V came to 5 bases and at J to 1 base, leaving 6 bases not matched to a gene. Germline assignment: CDR1 SEHNR and CDR2 FQNEAQ (reference sequence). The CDR3 contains 15 residues. CDR3 in DNA: TGTGCCAGCAGCATACTGGACAGGGAGAACACTGAAGCTTTCTTT. The encoded protein is CASSILDRENTEAFF.

This clonotype was seen a few times. The V and J genes are TRBV2 and TRBJ1-6; TRBD1 is a possible D gene (6 bases). Germline V lookup: CDR1 SNHLY, CDR2 FYNNEI. V was cut by 8 bases and J by 5 bases, with 16 bases left in between. CDR3 length equals 15 residues. The CDR3: CASGPGQRNNSPLHF. The CDR3 DNA reads as TGTGCCAGCGGGCCTGGACAGCGAAATAATTCACCCCTCCACTTT.

This clonotype was picked up many times. The V and J genes are TRBV29-1 and TRBJ2-6; D is unresolved. This CDR3 region has 15 residues. Germline CDR1 SQVTM, CDR2 ANQGSEA. V dropped 3 bases and J dropped 0 bases, with 9 bases sitting between them. CDR3 DNA: TGCAGCGTTGAGGGGTGGAGCTCTGGGGCCAACGTCCTGACTTTC. Its protein product is CSVEGWSSGANVLTF.

This rearrangement joins TRBV3-1 to TRBJ2-1; TRBD2 might be the D (5 bases). The CDR3 is made up of 15 amino acids. Germline lookup yields CDR1 LGHDT and CDR2 YNNKEL (reference sequence). V was shortened by 3 bases and J by 0 bases, with 9 bases between the two germline ends. CDR3 in amino acids: CASSQDSSSYNEQFF. The CDR3 DNA is TGTGCCAGCAGCCAGGACTCCAGCTCCTACAATGAGCAGTTCTTC.

In regard to this clonotype: A much larger clone sits a single nucleotide away, making a read error possible. The conserved phenylalanine or tryptophan normally closing the CDR3 is absent here, so this likely arose from a read error. The chain joins TRBV12-3 or TRBV12-4 to TRBJ1-2; D is undetermined. Trimming cost V 7 bases and J 5 bases, with 11 bases left between them. The CDR3 length is 12 residues. The CDR3 bases are TGTGCCAGCACCCTCGCGGGGTATGGCTACACCATC. Its protein is CASTLAGYGYTI.

This clonotype was observed a few times. The chain carries TRBV2 and TRBJ2-2; no definite D call. Trimming stripped 4 bases from V and 8 bases from J, with 8 bases between. The CDR3 length is 12 residues. Germline loops: CDR1 SNHLY, CDR2 FYNNEI. The DNA of the CDR3 is TGTGCCAGCAGTGGGGCTTTAGGGGAGCTGTTTTTT. It codes for CASSGALGELFF.

This clonotype was counted a few times. In DNA, the CDR3 is TGTGCCAGCAGCCCCCCGGGACGAGGAATATACGAGCAGTACTTC. Translation: CASSPPGRGIYEQYF. This chain joins TRBV28 and TRBJ2-7; D possibly uses TRBD1 or TRBD2 (5 bases each). From germline, CDR1 is MDHEN and CDR2 SYDVKM. This CDR3 has 15 residues. V dropped 6 bases and J dropped 4 bases, with 19 bases sitting between them.

There are many counts of this clonotype. The chain is built from TRBV9 and TRBJ2-1; 9 bases match TRBD2. Germline assignment: CDR1 SGDLS and CDR2 YYNGEE. CDR3 length equals 17 residues. With V trimmed by 7 bases and J by 0 bases, 11 bases remained unmatched. CDR3 in amino acids: CASSKLAGPISYNEQFF. The CDR3 DNA reads TGTGCCAGCTCTAAGCTAGCGGGGCCAATCTCCTACAATGAGCAGTTCTTC.

This clonotype was detected many times. The gene calls are TRBV5-1 and TRBJ2-5; 7 nucleotides agree with TRBD2. This CDR3 is built from 16 residues. Germline values: CDR1 SGHRS, CDR2 YFSETQ. Unmatched junction bases numbered 10, after V lost 3 bases and J lost 2 bases. CDR3 residues: CASSSGAGEGQETQYF. Here the CDR3 DNA reads TGCGCCAGCAGCTCCGGGGCCGGGGAGGGGCAAGAGACCCAGTACTTC.

This clonotype was seen at least ten times. This chain joins TRBV12-3 or TRBV12-4 and TRBJ1-6; D perhaps matches TRBD1 (5 bases). The CDR3 is 14 amino acids. With 5 bases removed from V and 13 bases from J, the gap between germline ends came to 18 bases. CDR3 loop: CASSHSPGPRPLHF. The CDR3 nucleotides are TGTGCCAGCAGTCACTCTCCGGGACCGCGGCCCCTCCACTTT.

With regard to this clonotype: This could be a read error, since a much larger clone is one nucleotide away. This chain links TRBV7-9 with TRBJ2-3; D is perhaps TRBD2 (6 bases). The CDR3 sequence is 14 residues long. The germline CDR1 and CDR2 sequences are SEHNR and FQNEAQ (reference sequence). The chain's CDR3 is CASSSSRGTHTQYF. The CDR3 region has the DNA TGTGCCAGCAGCAGTTCGCGGGGCACACATACGCAGTATTTT.

This clonotype came up many times. This chain connects TRBV5-1 to TRBJ2-1, with a weak D call TRBD1 (5 bases). Germline values: CDR1 SGHRS, CDR2 YFSETQ. The CDR3 is 15 amino acids. V was cut by 0 bases and J by 5 bases, with 12 bases left in between. For the CDR3, the DNA is TGCGCCAGCAGCTTGGCCCAGGGCCTCGACAATGAGCAGTTCTTC. Residues: CASSLAQGLDNEQFF.

The chain's CDR3 is CASSPSGGAGADTQYF. CDR3 nucleotides: TGTGCCAGCAGCCCTAGCGGGGGGGCCGGGGCAGATACGCAGTATTTT. The rearrangement uses TRBV7-2 and TRBJ2-3, with TRBD2 identical over 12 bases. The CDR3 spans 16 residues. From germline, CDR1 is SGHTA and CDR2 FQGNSA. The trim removed 5 bases at V and 4 bases at J, leaving 7 bases unmatched.

This clonotype was detected ten times or more. The CDR3 is CAWTKSADRGFGYTF. CDR3 in DNA: TGTGCCTGGACCAAGTCGGCGGACAGGGGGTTCGGCTACACCTTC. V and J are TRBV30 and TRBJ1-2; TRBD1 matches 10 bases. With V trimmed by 4 bases and J by 8 bases, 13 bases remained unmatched. In germline, CDR1 is GTSNPN, CDR2 SVGIG (reference sequence). There are 15 residues in the CDR3.

The chain has TRBV3-1 and TRBJ1-1, with a tentative D call TRBD1 (6 bases). Germline CDR1 reads LGHDT; CDR2 reads YNNKEL (reference sequence). The V gene lost 0 bases and the J gene lost 0 bases, with 14 bases spanning the gap. The CDR3 runs to 17 residues. CDR3 residues: CASSQDSDGQMNTEAFF. In DNA form, the CDR3 reads TGTGCCAGCAGCCAAGATAGCGATGGACAGATGAACACTGAAGCTTTCTTT.

In its sample, this clonotype was seen many times. This chain joins TRBV12-3 or TRBV12-4 and TRBJ1-4, with D tentatively TRBD1 (6 bases). The CDR3 loop spans 15 amino acids. V dropped 5 bases and J dropped 4 bases, with 14 bases sitting between them. In DNA, the CDR3 is TGTGCCAGCAGTGGACAGACAGCGATTAATGAAAAACTGTTTTTT. Its translation: CASSGQTAINEKLFF.

There are many counts of this clonotype. This chain connects TRBV5-1 to TRBJ2-5, with no clear D. Germline V CDR1 and CDR2: SGHRS, YFSETQ. The V end was cut by 0 bases, the J end by 0 bases, with 9 bases between. This CDR3 is built from 15 residues. CDR3 sequence (DNA): TGCGCCAGCAGCTTGGAACATTTGTACCAAGAGACCCAGTACTTC. Its translation is CASSLEHLYQETQYF.

This chain uses TRBV5-1 with TRBJ1-4; D gene unclear. Deletions cut 0 bases from V and 11 bases from J, with 11 bases between. The CDR3 has 13 amino acids. The germline V gene has CDR1 SGHRS and CDR2 YFSETQ. CDR3 protein: CASSLVEESKLFF. The CDR3 DNA sequence: TGCGCCAGCAGCTTGGTGGAGGAGTCGAAACTGTTTTTT.

This clonotype was found a few times. The V call is TRBV5-1, the J call TRBJ2-5; weak D call: TRBD2 (6 bases). CDR1 SGHRS and CDR2 YFSETQ come from the germline V gene. V was cut by 0 bases and J by 6 bases, with 15 bases left in between. The CDR3 covers 15 residues. The CDR3 reads CASSLEAGTLQTQYF. In nucleotides, the CDR3 is TGCGCCAGCAGCTTGGAGGCGGGGACGTTGCAGACCCAGTACTTC.

This clonotype was seen many times. This chain connects TRBV7-9 to TRBJ2-2, with 8 positions matching TRBD1. Germline V gene data show CDR1 as SEHNR and CDR2 as FQNEAQ (reference sequence). The CDR3 has 13 residues. The V and J ends lost 5 bases and 6 bases, in that order; junction bases with no gene match: 2. The CDR3 loop is CASSGQGPGELFF. CDR3 in DNA: TGTGCCAGCAGCGGACAGGGACCCGGGGAGCTGTTTTTT.

This clonotype was seen a few times. For the CDR3, the DNA is TGTGCCTGGGGACTATGGAGCACAGATACGCAGTATTTT. It is translated as CAWGLWSTDTQYF. The V gene is TRBV30, the J gene TRBJ2-3, with a tentative D call TRBD2 (6 bases). The CDR3 has 13 amino acids. The germline gives CDR1 GTSNPN, CDR2 SVGIG (reference sequence). Trimming pared 5 bases from V and 0 bases from J, leaving 9 bases between.

This clonotype was counted many times. The chain recombines TRBV5-1 with TRBJ2-6; D gene uncertain. V lost 4 bases, J lost 0 bases, and 8 bases lay in between. This CDR3 is built from 15 residues. Germline V gene data show CDR1 as SGHRS and CDR2 as YFSETQ. CDR3 nucleotide sequence: TGCGCCAGCAGCCCAATTAGCTCTGGGGCCAACGTCCTGACTTTC. This encodes CASSPISSGANVLTF.

This clonotype was picked up many times. The chain has TRBV5-1 and TRBJ2-5; D call uncertain. This CDR3 has 13 amino acids. V lost 1 base, J lost 5 bases, and 9 bases lay in between. From germline, CDR1 is SGHRS and CDR2 YFSETQ. CDR3 residues: CASSLIAGETQYF. The CDR3 nucleotides read TGCGCCAGCAGCTTGATAGCTGGGGAGACCCAGTACTTC.

This clonotype was detected ten times or more. The chain combines TRBV7-2 with TRBJ1-4; 8 bases line up with TRBD1. Losses at the gene ends were 5 bases for V and 8 bases for J; bases not matched to a gene: 10. Germline V gene lookup returns CDR1 SGHTA and CDR2 FQGNSA. CDR3 size: 15 residues. The CDR3 nucleotides are TGTGCCAGCAGCCTCAGGACAGGGTTTGACGAAAAACTGTTTTTT. Protein: CASSLRTGFDEKLFF.